Listed here are 9 T cell receptor beta chains from one sample, sequenced in a study of blood T cell repertoires in COVID-19. TCRdb's copy holds only in-frame clones and misses some; the assay was immunoSEQ multiplex PCR. The sample shows tens of thousands of clones, around 87% of them seen only once. The sample consisted of peripheral blood. These receptors all come from a man in his fifties or sixties with active COVID-19.

The rearrangement joins TRBV27 to TRBJ2-7, with TRBD2 matching over 13 bases. This CDR3 is 16 amino acids long. Trimming removed 3 bases from V and 6 bases from J; junction bases left unmatched: 8. CDR1 and CDR2 from the germline V gene are MNHEY and SMNVEV (reference sequence). CDR3 protein: CASSLVLAGGPSEQYF. The CDR3 bases are TGTGCCAGCAGTTTGGTACTAGCGGGGGGGCCCAGCGAGCAGTACTTC.

This clone was observed a few times. The chain recombines TRBV3-1 (or the pseudogene TRBV3-2) with TRBJ1-1, with D possibly TRBD1 on 5 matching bases. Germline V gene data show CDR1 as LGHDT and CDR2 as YNNKEL (reference sequence). This CDR3 has 12 residues. The V end lost 7 bases, the J end lost 4 bases, and 10 bases lay between the germline ends. CDR3 coding DNA: TGTGCCAGCAAGGGGTTTGGCACTGAAGCTTTCTTT. Its protein product is CASKGFGTEAFF.

The rearrangement uses TRBV2 and TRBJ1-5; D call uncertain. The germline V gene has CDR1 SNHLY and CDR2 FYNNEI. Trimming shortened V by 6 bases and J by 0 bases, and 15 bases separated the two germline ends. The CDR3 has 16 residues. The CDR3 region has the DNA TGTGCCAGCAGGGGCTCCGCGCAGGTTAGCAATCAGCCCCAGCATTTT. Protein sequence: CASRGSAQVSNQPQHF.

The chain employs TRBV2 and TRBJ2-3; 12 bases fit TRBD2. Germline trimming cut 5 bases from V and 8 bases from J; bases unmatched to any gene: 8. The length of the CDR3 is 15 residues. The germline CDR1 and CDR2 sequences are SNHLY and FYNNEI. Here the CDR3 reads CASSPTSGGFGTQYF. The CDR3 bases are TGTGCCAGCAGTCCGACTAGCGGGGGTTTCGGTACGCAGTATTTT.

The rearrangement joins TRBV27 to TRBJ2-5, with 11 bases aligning to TRBD2. The CDR3 is made up of 19 amino acids. V shed 0 bases and J 5 bases; nucleotides not matched to a gene: 14. Germline loops: CDR1 MNHEY, CDR2 SMNVEV (reference sequence). The CDR3 DNA sequence: TGTGCCAGCAGTTTATCGATGGCCCCTAGCGGGGGGTACTTCGAGACCCAGTACTTC. This gives the protein CASSLSMAPSGGYFETQYF.

The J gene is TRBJ1-4, the V gene TRBV2; possibly TRBD1 for D (5 bases). V was shortened by 4 bases and J by 0 bases, with 9 bases between the two germline ends. Germline CDR1 and CDR2: SNHLY and FYNNEI. The CDR3 totals 15 residues. The CDR3 is CASSADTSTNEKLFF. The CDR3 DNA sequence: TGTGCCAGCAGTGCGGACACTTCAACTAATGAAAAACTGTTTTTT.

J is TRBJ1-1 and V is TRBV5-1; 9 nucleotides match TRBD1. V lost 5 bases and J lost 3; bases outside the gene matches: 5. Germline CDR1 SGHRS, CDR2 YFSETQ. The CDR3 totals 14 residues. This CDR3 reads CASRPTGGDTEAFF. In DNA form, the CDR3 reads TGCGCCAGCAGACCGACAGGGGGTGACACTGAAGCTTTCTTT.

This chain links TRBV30 with TRBJ1-2, with D possibly TRBD1 on 6 matching bases. Deletions cut 0 bases from V and 4 bases from J, with 15 bases between. The germline CDR1 and CDR2 sequences are GTSNPN and SVGIG (reference sequence). This CDR3 comprises 15 residues. The CDR3 DNA reads as TGTGCCTGGAGTGTACGAAACAGGGTTGGCTATGGCTACACCTTC. This gives the protein CAWSVRNRVGYGYTF.

The chain has TRBV28 and TRBJ1-4, with D possibly TRBD1 on 5 matching bases. With 8 bases removed from V and 6 bases from J, the gap between germline ends came to 13 bases. The CDR3 covers 13 residues. The V gene's germline CDR1 is MDHEN and CDR2 SYDVKM. The CDR3 region has the DNA TGTGCCAGCCTAAGACAGAATTATGAAAAACTGTTTTTT. Amino acid sequence: CASLRQNYEKLFF.